This TCR beta chain was obtained from a study of identical twins. General study points: Out-of-frame alpha sequences common to twins exhibited an excess of low generation probability.

Template switching added a universal primer binding site, and final cDNA carried unique molecular identifiers. In TCRdb, the 5' RACE reads were re-called with MiXCR into one record per CDR3 protein. Of about 220,000 distinct CDR3 sequences in the sample, approximately 6.8% are singletons; the top ten hold around 5%. Only healthy Caucasians were included as donors. The CDR3 length is 16 residues. The germline V and J ends were trimmed by 5 bases and 2 bases, with 17 bases remaining between them. Germline CDR1 reads MNHEY; CDR2 reads SMNVEV (reference sequence). This clonotype turned up a few times. Its cognate antigen is unknown. The data were also submitted as part of a second study, on yellow fever vaccine responses in identical twins.

The chain carries TRBV27 and TRBJ2-3; D is uncertain. Sequenced input: CD8+ T cells sorted from blood. This clonotype was sampled from a woman between 18 and 29 years old in good health. This CDR3 reads CASSPHRRQITDTQYF. CDR3 DNA: TGTGCCAGCAGTCCGCACAGACGGCAGATCACAGATACGCAGTATTTT.